Shown below are 7 T cell receptor beta chains from a single sample sequenced in a study of cytomegalovirus exposure and HLA in healthy donors. PCR involved 60 Vbeta and 13 Jbeta primers. Clones were sequenced by immunoSEQ multiplex PCR, and TCRdb holds only the in-frame ones, with some missing. This table has 150,000 to 200,000 clones, just over 70% appearing once. The sequenced sample was PBMCs. Receptors were obtained from a human donor in good health.

This chain links TRBV10-3 with TRBJ2-5, with unresolved D. The CDR3 length is 14 residues. V was shortened by 2 bases and J by 7 bases, with 14 bases between the two germline ends. The V gene's germline CDR1 is ENHRY and CDR2 SYGVKD. CDR3 loop: CAISETTRGGTQYF. CDR3 sequence (DNA): TGTGCCATCAGTGAGACGACTCGAGGCGGGACCCAGTACTTC.

There are a few counts of this clone. The DNA for the CDR3 is TGTGCCAGCAGTTTCTTACAGGGGTTGAACACTGAAGCTTTCTTT. Encoded protein: CASSFLQGLNTEAFF. The V call is TRBV9, the J call TRBJ1-1; 7 bases line up with TRBD1. J lost 0 bases, V lost 5 bases, and 7 bases had no gene match. There are 15 residues in the CDR3. The V gene's germline CDR1 is SGDLS and CDR2 YYNGEE.

The V and J genes are TRBV6-6 and TRBJ2-7; the D gene is possibly TRBD1 (5 bases). The germline V and J ends were trimmed by 1 base and 3 bases, with 10 bases remaining between them. The length of the CDR3 is 14 residues. Germline V gene data show CDR1 as MNHNY and CDR2 as SVGAGI (reference sequence). CDR3 in amino acids: CASSYFLQGYEQYF. In nucleotides, the CDR3 is TGTGCCAGCAGTTACTTTCTTCAGGGCTACGAGCAGTACTTC.

The V and J genes are TRBV19 and TRBJ1-1; a weak D match, TRBD1 (5 bases). This CDR3 has 13 residues. Trimming took off 5 bases at V and 1 base at J, with 8 bases between the two ends. Germline loops: CDR1 LNHDA, CDR2 SQIVND (reference sequence). This chain's CDR3 is CASSWDSNTEAFF. For the CDR3, the DNA is TGTGCCAGTAGTTGGGACTCGAACACTGAAGCTTTCTTT.

The chain carries TRBV7-3 and TRBJ2-7; tentative D call: TRBD2 (7 bases). V lost 2 bases and J 3 bases, leaving 11 bases between the germline ends. Germline lookup yields CDR1 SGHTA and CDR2 FQGTGA. The CDR3 is 14 residues long. The CDR3 nucleotides are TGTGCCAGCAGCTTAGGGGAGGGACACTACGAGCAGTACTTC. Translating it yields CASSLGEGHYEQYF.

The gene calls are TRBV7-3 and TRBJ1-2; TRBD1 is a possible D gene (6 bases). Germline-derived CDR1 and CDR2 are SGHTA and FQGTGA. Trimming pared 4 bases from V and 3 bases from J, leaving 12 bases between. This CDR3 has 14 residues. CDR3 residues: CASSYTGYHYGYTF. The CDR3 DNA follows: TGTGCCAGCAGCTACACAGGGTATCACTATGGCTACACCTTC.

The chain links TRBV6-7 to TRBJ1-5; TRBD1 aligns across 7 bases. TRBV6-7 is labeled an ORF, and its function is uncertain. V lost 4 bases to trimming and J lost 0 bases; unmatched junction nucleotides: 3. The CDR3 has 15 residues. The CDR3 sequence is CASSSTGNSNQPQHF. The CDR3, as DNA: TGTGCCAGCAGTTCGACAGGGAATAGCAATCAGCCCCAGCATTTT.